The 15 T cell receptor beta chains given below trace back to one sample, sequenced in a study of T cells after posttransplantation cyclophosphamide. Clones were sequenced by immunoSEQ multiplex PCR, and TCRdb holds only the in-frame ones, with some missing. The table lists roughly 42,000 clones, about nine tenths of them singletons. Cyclophosphamide on days +3 and +4 followed busulfan-fludarabine conditioning and a marrow graft. The specimen comprised PBMCs, sampled less than 70 days after allogeneic stem cell transplant with posttransplant cyclophosphamide. The receptors stem from a male patient over 55 who received an allogeneic stem cell transplant from a related donor and was CMV-positive. Some T cells may trace back to the graft donor.

This clone was seen just once. This rearrangement joins TRBV30 to TRBJ1-2; a weak D match, TRBD1 (6 bases). The CDR3 loop spans 13 amino acids. CDR1 and CDR2 (germline): GTSNPN, SVGIG (reference sequence). Between the trimmed V and J ends, which lost 3 bases and 8 bases, there was a span of 16 bases. This CDR3 reads CAWRTQGHGGYTF. The CDR3 bases are TGTGCCTGGAGAACTCAGGGGCATGGAGGCTACACCTTC.

The rearrangement joins TRBV7-9 to TRBJ2-7; 8 bases are shared with TRBD1. J was trimmed by 5 bases and V by 3 bases; bases with no gene match: 3. Germline CDR1 SEHNR, CDR2 FQNEAQ (reference sequence). This CDR3 has 13 residues. The CDR3 sequence: CASSLDRVDEQYF. In nucleotides, the CDR3 is TGTGCCAGCAGCTTGGACAGGGTAGACGAGCAGTACTTC.

V and J are TRBV5-1 and TRBJ2-3; 8 nucleotides agree with TRBD2. V was pared by 4 bases and J by 5 bases, with 6 bases of the junction left unmatched. Germline V gene data show CDR1 as SGHRS and CDR2 as YFSETQ. The CDR3 has 14 amino acids. In DNA, the CDR3 is TGCGCCAGCAGCAGGACTAGCTCCGGAGATACGCAGTATTTT. The encoded protein is CASSRTSSGDTQYF.

The chain carries TRBV21-1 and TRBJ2-3; the table's D call, TRBD2, has no DNA check behind it. TRBV21-1 is classified as a pseudogene. This CDR3 is built from 13 residues. DNA for the CDR3: TGTGCCAGCAGCAACCTACGCACAGATACGCAGTATTTT. Amino acids: CASSNLRTDTQYF.

The chain couples TRBV10-1 to TRBJ2-3, with a weak D call TRBD2 (6 bases). Trimming removed 2 bases at V and 2 bases at J, with 14 bases between. The CDR3 extends over 16 amino acids. Germline CDR1 and CDR2: WNHNN and SYGVQD (reference sequence). CDR3 bases: TGCGCCAGCAGTGAGGTGGTCCGGGGGAACACAGATACGCAGTATTTT. Amino acids: CASSEVVRGNTDTQYF.

The gene calls are TRBV5-5 and TRBJ2-1; D gene unclear. The ends were cut back, 4 bases at V and 9 bases at J, with 11 bases in the middle. The CDR3 sequence is 12 residues long. Germline assignment: CDR1 SGHKS and CDR2 YYEKEE (reference sequence). The CDR3 protein is CASSLSLAEQFF. The CDR3 region has the DNA TGTGCCAGCAGCCTTAGCCTTGCTGAGCAGTTCTTC.

The chain carries TRBV13 and TRBJ2-4; TRBD1 agrees at 7 bases. V shed 0 bases, J shed 1 base, and the junction held 9 bases outside the gene matches. Germline assignment: CDR1 PRHDT and CDR2 FYEKMQ (reference sequence). The CDR3 has 18 amino acids. CDR3 sequence reads: CASSLGPPPDRAKNIQYF. The CDR3 nucleotides read TGTGCCAGCAGCTTAGGCCCCCCCCCGGACAGGGCCAAAAACATTCAGTACTTC. Complete variable domain (other parts from reference TRBV13 and TRBJ2-4): AAGVIQSPRHLIKEKRETATLKCYPIPRHDTVYWYQQGPGQDPQFLISFYEKMQSDKGSIPDRFSAQQFSDYHSELNMSSLELGDSALYFCASSLGPPPDRAKNIQYFGAGTRLSVL.

This rearrangement joins TRBV27 to TRBJ1-1; possible D gene TRBD1, 5 bases. The CDR3 is 12 amino acids. Germline V gene data show CDR1 as MNHEY and CDR2 as SMNVEV (reference sequence). Trimming left V 8 bases short and J 0 bases short, with 7 bases between. The CDR3 protein is CASGAVNTEAFF. CDR3 nucleotide sequence: TGTGCCAGCGGGGCGGTGAACACTGAAGCTTTCTTT.

The V call is TRBV19, the J call TRBJ1-2, with D possibly being TRBD1 (5 bases). Looked up from germline, CDR1 is LNHDA and CDR2 is SQIVND (reference sequence). V was clipped by 6 bases and J by 9 bases, with 17 bases between them. This CDR3 comprises 13 residues. Here the CDR3 reads CASRPGPGGSYTF. The CDR3 DNA reads as TGTGCCAGTAGGCCGGGGCCAGGCGGGAGCTACACCTTC. Full variable domain (outside the CDR3, taken from reference TRBV19 and TRBJ1-2): DGGITQSPKYLFRKEGQNVTLSCEQNLNHDAMYWYRQDPGQGLRLIYYSQIVNDFQKGDIAEGYSVSREKKESFPLTVTSAQKNPTAFYLCASRPGPGGSYTFGSGTRLTVV.

V gene TRBV6-5 combines with J gene TRBJ1-6; tentative D call: TRBD1 (5 bases). The germline gives CDR1 MNHEY, CDR2 SVGAGI. The CDR3 has 15 amino acids. The germline V and J ends were trimmed by 5 bases and 8 bases, with 16 bases remaining between them. CDR3 nucleotide sequence: TGTGCCAGCAGTCCCGTAGGGGCAGACGATTCACCCCTCCACTTT. Translating it yields CASSPVGADDSPLHF.

The rearrangement links TRBV2 to TRBJ1-2; 8 bases map to TRBD1. Germline V lookup: CDR1 SNHLY, CDR2 FYNNEI. The CDR3 has 15 residues. V lost 6 bases to trimming and J lost 7 bases; unmatched junction nucleotides: 13. The CDR3: CASRDRALGRIGYTF. CDR3 in DNA: TGTGCCAGCAGGGACAGGGCTTTAGGGAGAATTGGCTACACCTTC.

This clone has more than one count but fewer than ten. This chain uses TRBV6-5 with TRBJ2-5, with a possible D match to TRBD2 (5 bases). Trimming left V 3 bases short and J 3 bases short, with 14 bases between. Germline V gene sequence: CDR1 MNHEY, CDR2 SVGAGI. This CDR3 region has 15 residues. Here the CDR3 reads CASSYSGPGKETQYF. The CDR3 DNA reads as TGTGCCAGCAGTTATTCAGGACCGGGAAAAGAGACCCAGTACTTC.

This sequence joins TRBV5-1 and TRBJ1-6; 7 bases are shared with TRBD1. This CDR3 has 15 residues. The V gene end was trimmed by 0 bases and the J gene end by 9 bases; junction bases not matched to a gene: 6. Germline assignment: CDR1 SGHRS and CDR2 YFSETQ. CDR3 loop: CASSLGAGGFSPLHF. CDR3 sequence (DNA): TGCGCCAGCAGCTTGGGAGCAGGGGGGTTTTCACCCCTCCACTTT.

The chain joins TRBV11-2 to TRBJ2-4; 9 bases are a match to TRBD1. The CDR3 is 13 amino acids. V gave up 5 bases and J gave up 8 bases; unmatched junction bases: 4. CDR1 and CDR2 from the germline V gene are SGHAT and FQNNGV. CDR3 sequence reads: CASSIRQGDIQYF. CDR3 nucleotide sequence: TGTGCCAGCAGCATCCGACAGGGGGACATTCAGTACTTC.

V is TRBV7-7 and J is TRBJ2-1; D perhaps matches TRBD2 (5 bases). This CDR3 has 14 amino acids. Trimming stripped 1 base from V and 2 bases from J, with 6 bases between. Germline V gene data show CDR1 as SSHAT and CDR2 as FNYEAQ (reference sequence). The CDR3 sequence: CASSLDGTYNEQFF. The CDR3 region has the DNA TGTGCCAGCAGCTTAGACGGGACCTACAATGAGCAGTTCTTC.